This paragraph reports one T cell receptor beta chain. The source of the sample is a study of technical replicates of blood from a few donors. Trimming took off 6 bases at V and 11 bases at J, with 19 bases between the two ends. This CDR3 contains 13 residues. The germline V gene has CDR1 SGHTA and CDR2 FQGTGA. Measured with immunoSEQ multiplex PCR; TCRdb has only the in-frame clones, and not every one. The sample holds under 85,000 clones; roughly 96% are singletons and the top ten take approximately 0.2%. This clonotype was obtained from a human donor in good health. The V gene is TRBV7-3, the J gene TRBJ1-1; possibly TRBD1 for D (6 bases). The sequencing sample was made of T cells isolated from PBMCs. For the CDR3, the DNA is TGTGCCAGCAGTTCAAGTAATGGGGGCCGGGCTTTCTTT. It codes for CASSSSNGGRAFF.